This TCR beta chain was retrieved from a study of OX40 agonist ivuxolimab in advanced cancers. Findings and limits, study-wide: Clonal expansion from baseline to week 6 occurred in both CD4+ and CD8+ T cells.

A remark on this clone: Its antigen is not known.

Sequenced by immunoSEQ multiplex PCR; TCRdb stores in-frame clones only, minus some. The repertoire consists of 65,000 to 70,000 clones, with around 86% occurring once and the leading ten covering approximately 0.39%. This specimen was CD4+ or CD8+ T cells sorted from blood, taken in a trial of the OX40 agonist ivuxolimab. The receptor comes from an adult with an advanced solid tumor such as melanoma, head and neck, liver or kidney cancer.

CDR3 sequence (DNA): TGTGCCAGCAGCCCCAAAGAGGGGTGGGCGAAAAACAGTCTGTTTTTT. Translation gives CASSPKEGWAKNSLFF. This chain links TRBV7-4 with TRBJ1-4; maybe TRBD1 (5 bases). Germline V gene data show CDR1 as SGHVT and CDR2 as SQSDAQ. This CDR3 is built from 16 residues. V was shortened by 5 bases and J by 14 bases, with 27 bases between the two germline ends.